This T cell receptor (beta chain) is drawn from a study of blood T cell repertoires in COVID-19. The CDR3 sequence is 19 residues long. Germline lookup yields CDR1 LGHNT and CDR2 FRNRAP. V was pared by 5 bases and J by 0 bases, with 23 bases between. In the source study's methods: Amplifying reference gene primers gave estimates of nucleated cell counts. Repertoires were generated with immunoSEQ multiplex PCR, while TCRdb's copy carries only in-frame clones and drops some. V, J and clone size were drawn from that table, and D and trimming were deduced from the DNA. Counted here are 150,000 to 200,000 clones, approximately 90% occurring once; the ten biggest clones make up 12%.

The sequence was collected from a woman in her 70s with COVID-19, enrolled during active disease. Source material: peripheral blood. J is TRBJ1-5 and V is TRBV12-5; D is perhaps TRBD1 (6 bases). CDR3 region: CASGIPGRQDPFSNQPQHF. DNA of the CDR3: TGTGCTAGTGGTATCCCTGGCAGACAGGACCCGTTTAGCAATCAGCCCCAGCATTTT.